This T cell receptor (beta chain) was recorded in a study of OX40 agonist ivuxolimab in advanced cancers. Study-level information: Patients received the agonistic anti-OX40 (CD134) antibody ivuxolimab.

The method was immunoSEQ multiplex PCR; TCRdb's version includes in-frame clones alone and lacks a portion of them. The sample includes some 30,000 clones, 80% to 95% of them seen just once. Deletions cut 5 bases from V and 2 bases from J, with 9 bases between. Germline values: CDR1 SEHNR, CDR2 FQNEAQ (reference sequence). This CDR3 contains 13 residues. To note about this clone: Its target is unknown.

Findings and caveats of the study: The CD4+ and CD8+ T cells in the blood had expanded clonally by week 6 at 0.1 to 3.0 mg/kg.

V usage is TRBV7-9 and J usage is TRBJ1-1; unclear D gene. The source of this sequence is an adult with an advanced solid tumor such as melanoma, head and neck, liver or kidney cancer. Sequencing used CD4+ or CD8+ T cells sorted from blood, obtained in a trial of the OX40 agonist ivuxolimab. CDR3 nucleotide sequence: TGTGCCAGCAGCCTGGAACCAAACACTGAAGCTTTCTTT. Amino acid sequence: CASSLEPNTEAFF.